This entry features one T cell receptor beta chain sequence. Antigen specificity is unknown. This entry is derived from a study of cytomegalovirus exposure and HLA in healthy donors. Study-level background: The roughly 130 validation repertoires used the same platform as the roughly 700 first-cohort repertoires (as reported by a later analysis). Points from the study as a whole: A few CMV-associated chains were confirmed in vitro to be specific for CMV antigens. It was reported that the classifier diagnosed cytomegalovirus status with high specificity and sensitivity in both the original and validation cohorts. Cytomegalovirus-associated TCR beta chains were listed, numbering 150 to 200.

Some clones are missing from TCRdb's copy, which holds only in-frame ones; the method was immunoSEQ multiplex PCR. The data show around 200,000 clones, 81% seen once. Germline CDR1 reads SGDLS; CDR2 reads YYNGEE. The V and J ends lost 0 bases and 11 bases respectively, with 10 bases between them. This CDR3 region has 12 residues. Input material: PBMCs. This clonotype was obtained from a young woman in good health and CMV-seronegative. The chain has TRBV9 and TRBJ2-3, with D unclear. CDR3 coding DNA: TGTGCCAGCAGCGTAGGCCAGGTCGAGCAGTATTTT. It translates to CASSVGQVEQYF.